The clone carrying this T cell receptor (beta chain) was found once. The same CDR3 also results from other DNA sequences found in this sample. The data are from a study of T cell changes during pregnancy in multiple sclerosis. After removal of 0 bases from V and 3 bases from J, the junction contained 3 bases not matched to a gene. Germline CDR1 is SGHRS and CDR2 is YFSETQ. The CDR3 has 14 amino acids. Only in-frame clones appear in the TCRdb table, and some are missing; sequencing was by immunoSEQ multiplex PCR. In the table there are more than 100,000 clones, almost 95% of which are singletons. Sample: peripheral blood, taken after pregnancy. The V gene is TRBV5-1, the J gene TRBJ2-7; 7 bases agree with TRBD2. The TCR sequence derives from a female donor with multiple sclerosis, enrolled in a pregnancy study. This CDR3 reads CASSLGGGVYEQYF. Here the CDR3 DNA reads TGCGCCAGCAGCTTGGGGGGAGGGGTCTACGAGCAGTACTTC.